These T cell receptor beta chains were read from a single sample in a study of blood T cell repertoires in COVID-19. Libraries were prepared by immunoSEQ multiplex PCR; TCRdb keeps only in-frame clonotypes and omits some of them. The sample holds a few hundred thousand clones, around 84% seen once. Sequenced: peripheral blood. The source is a human donor in a cohort sampled during active COVID-19. The CDR3 runs from the conserved cysteine through the conserved F or W.

v_gene	j_gene	len	CDR3aa
TRBV3-1/TRBV3-2	TRBJ2-4	14	CASSQGLGGNIQYF
TRBV29-1	TRBJ2-5	12	CSVYRGRKTQYF
TRBV6-6	TRBJ2-5	15	CASTPGQGGQETQYF
TRBV6-1	TRBJ1-1	14	CASSEAGVNTEAFF
TRBV7-2	TRBJ1-2	14	CASSRQGGVYGYTF
TRBV9	TRBJ2-7	13	CASSVRGTSEQYF
TRBV3-1/TRBV3-2	TRBJ2-7	13	CASSQRRDRRQYF
TRBV19	TRBJ2-3	13	CASMQGSTDTQYF
TRBV3-1/TRBV3-2	TRBJ2-1	15	CASSQPGQGYNEQFF
TRBV2	TRBJ2-1	16	CASSELLAGAEGEQFF
TRBV19	TRBJ1-6	15	CASSLRTGADSPLHF
TRBV9	TRBJ2-1	15	CASSVEASGRNEQFF
TRBV19	TRBJ2-5	16	CASSVGQDPLGETQYF
TRBV7-3	TRBJ2-2	17	CASSLLGRTSKPGELFF
TRBV28	TRBJ2-7	15	CASSPPGEFSYEQYF
TRBV7-9	TRBJ1-4	15	CASSKDTAANEKLFF
TRBV12-3/TRBV12-4	TRBJ2-7	13	CASSGAGAYEQYF
TRBV28	TRBJ2-1	15	CASSFTLGSNNEQFF
TRBV4-1	TRBJ2-7	14	CASSQTRGTYEQYF
TRBV6-5	TRBJ1-1	13	CASSSGTGVEAFF
TRBV6-6	TRBJ1-2	14	CASSYSSGGYGYTF
TRBV19	TRBJ2-4	18	CASSIGLGTGGRRNIQYF
TRBV28	TRBJ2-2	15	CASFQRTGGAGELFF
TRBV5-1	TRBJ1-1	17	CASSPRGTGRANTEAFF
TRBV4-2	TRBJ2-3	16	CASSQELAGGGDTQYF
TRBV18	TRBJ2-7	15	CASSPPTSGRGEQYF
TRBV29-1	TRBJ2-3	15	CSVEDRLAGGDTQYF
TRBV7-3	TRBJ1-1	14	CASSSLIGTGEAFF
TRBV15	TRBJ1-6	19	CATSRGFNWRSSYNSPLHF
TRBV19	TRBJ1-3	16	CASSMVGGRSGNTIYF
TRBV6-5	TRBJ2-7	11	CASGQGYEQYF
TRBV6-2/TRBV6-3	TRBJ1-2	14	CASSPAGQWYGYTF
TRBV19	TRBJ2-1	13	CASNSGGNNEQFF
TRBV6-2/TRBV6-3	TRBJ2-7	12	CASSYDRRGQYF
TRBV5-1	TRBJ2-7	15	CASSPGPNKGREQYF
TRBV19	TRBJ2-1	14	CASSGTSGIGEQFF
TRBV28	TRBJ1-4	13	CASRGTGYEKLFF
TRBV28	TRBJ2-7	10	CASSLYEQYF
TRBV4-1	TRBJ2-7	17	CASSHATLTSGGYEQYF
TRBV9	TRBJ1-2	12	CASSVGLSGYTF
TRBV7-7	TRBJ2-5	13	CASARGHQETQYF
TRBV19	TRBJ2-1	14	CASRGTAGRDEQFF
TRBV19	TRBJ1-3	11	CASSLGNTIYF
TRBV7-9	TRBJ2-1	14	CASSRTSGYNEQFF
TRBV30	TRBJ1-1	13	CAWSKGGNTEAFF